This TCR beta chain comes out of a study of regulatory T cells in long-lasting Graves disease. Time point denoted: persistent/refractory GD, antithyroid drugs over 5 years with positive TRAb. Generation of the TCR library employed RNA extracted from PBMCs. All patients originated from an endocrinology department located in Xi'an, China. In the case of this clonotype: Its antigen remains unknown.

Library construction for TCR beta used iRepertoire HTBI primers and Arm-PCR of CDR3 regions. Each CDR3 protein gets one entry after TCRdb re-called the multiplex PCR reads with MiXCR. The data show hundreds of thousands of distinct CDR3 sequences, with less than 25% seen just once and 6.5% to 8% held by the top ten. The CDR3 is made up of 15 amino acids. Trimming shortened V by 2 bases and J by 5 bases, and 15 bases separated the two germline ends. CDR1 SQVTM and CDR2 ANQGSEA come from the germline V gene. Study-wide results and caveats: TRBV28 was favored in persistent disease, as were TRBJ1-2 and TRBJ2-5.

Sequenced material: peripheral blood mononuclear cells (PBMCs), taken when the disease was refractory, from a patient treated with antithyroid drugs. The sequence derives from a female donor with Graves disease. The chain uses TRBV29-1 and TRBJ2-2, with D possibly matching TRBD1 (6 bases). The CDR3 loop reads CSVEIGRGLTGELFF. CDR3 DNA sequence: TGCAGCGTTGAAATTGGCAGGGGCCTAACCGGGGAGCTGTTTTTT.